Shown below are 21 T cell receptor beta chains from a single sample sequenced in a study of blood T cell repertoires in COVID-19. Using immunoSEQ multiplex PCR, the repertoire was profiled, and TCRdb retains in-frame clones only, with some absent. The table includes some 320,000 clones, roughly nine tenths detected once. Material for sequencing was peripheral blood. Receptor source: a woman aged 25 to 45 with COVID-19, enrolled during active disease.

Here the CDR3 reads CASRGQGASGYTF. The CDR3 DNA sequence: TGCGCCAGCAGGGGACAGGGGGCGAGTGGCTACACCTTC. This chain joins TRBV10-2 and TRBJ1-2; 12 nucleotides match TRBD1. V trimming: 6 bases; J trimming: 7 bases; junction bases outside the gene matches: 3. In germline, CDR1 is WSHSY, CDR2 SAAADI. The CDR3 length is 13 residues.

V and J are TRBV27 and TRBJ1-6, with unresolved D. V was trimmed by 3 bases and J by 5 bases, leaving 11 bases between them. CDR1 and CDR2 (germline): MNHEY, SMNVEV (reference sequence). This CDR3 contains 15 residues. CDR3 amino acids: CASSLSWRNNSPLHF. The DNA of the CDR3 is TGTGCCAGCAGTTTGAGTTGGCGGAATAATTCACCCCTCCACTTT.

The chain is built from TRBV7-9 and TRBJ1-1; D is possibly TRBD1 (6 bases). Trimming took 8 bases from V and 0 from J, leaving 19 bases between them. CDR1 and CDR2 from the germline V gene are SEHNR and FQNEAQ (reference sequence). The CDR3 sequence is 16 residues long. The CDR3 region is CASGTLGASMNTEAFF. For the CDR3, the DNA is TGTGCCAGCGGGACCTTGGGGGCCAGCATGAACACTGAAGCTTTCTTT.

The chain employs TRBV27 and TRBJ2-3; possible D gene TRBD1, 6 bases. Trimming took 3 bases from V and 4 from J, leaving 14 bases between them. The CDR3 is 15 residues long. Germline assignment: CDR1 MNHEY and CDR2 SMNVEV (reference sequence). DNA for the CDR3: TGTGCCAGCAGTTTCATCTCAGGGGTCGCAGATACGCAGTATTTT. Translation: CASSFISGVADTQYF.

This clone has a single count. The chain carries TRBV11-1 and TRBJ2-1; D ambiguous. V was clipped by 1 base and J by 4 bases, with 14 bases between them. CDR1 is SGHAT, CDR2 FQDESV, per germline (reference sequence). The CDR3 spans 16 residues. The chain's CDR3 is CASSLVEAALYNEQFF. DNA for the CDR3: TGTGCCAGCAGCTTAGTCGAGGCAGCACTATACAATGAGCAGTTCTTC.

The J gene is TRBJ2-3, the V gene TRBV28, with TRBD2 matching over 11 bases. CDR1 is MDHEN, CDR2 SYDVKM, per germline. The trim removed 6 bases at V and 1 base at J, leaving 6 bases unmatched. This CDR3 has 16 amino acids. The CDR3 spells CASRGRTSGRTDTQYF. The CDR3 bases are TGTGCCAGCAGGGGTAGGACTAGCGGGCGCACAGATACGCAGTATTTT.

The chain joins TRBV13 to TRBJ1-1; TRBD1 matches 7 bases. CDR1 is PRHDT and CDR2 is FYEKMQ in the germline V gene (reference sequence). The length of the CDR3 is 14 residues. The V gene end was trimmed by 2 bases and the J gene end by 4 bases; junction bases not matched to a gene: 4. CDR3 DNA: TGTGCCAGCAGCTTAATGGACAGGACCACTGAAGCTTTCTTT. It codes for CASSLMDRTTEAFF.

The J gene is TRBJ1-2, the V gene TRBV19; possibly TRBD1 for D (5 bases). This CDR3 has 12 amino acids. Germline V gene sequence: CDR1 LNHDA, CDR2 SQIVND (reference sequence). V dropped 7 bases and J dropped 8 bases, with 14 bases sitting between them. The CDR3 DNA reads TGTGCCAGTAATGTGGGGGGTAGCGGCTACACCTTC. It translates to CASNVGGSGYTF. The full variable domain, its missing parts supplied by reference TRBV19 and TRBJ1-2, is DGGITQSPKYLFRKEGQNVTLSCEQNLNHDAMYWYRQDPGQGLRLIYYSQIVNDFQKGDIAEGYSVSREKKESFPLTVTSAQKNPTAFYLCASNVGGSGYTFGSGTRLTVV.

The CDR3 nucleotides read TGTGCCAGCAGCCCCCGAGGACAGGGAGAAGAAAAACTGTTTTTT. It encodes CASSPRGQGEEKLFF. This chain uses TRBV5-5 with TRBJ1-4; 8 nucleotides align to TRBD1. Germline CDR1 is SGHKS and CDR2 is YYEKEE (reference sequence). The CDR3 consists of 15 residues. The junction had 10 bases not matched to a gene; V was cut back by 4 bases and J by 8 bases.

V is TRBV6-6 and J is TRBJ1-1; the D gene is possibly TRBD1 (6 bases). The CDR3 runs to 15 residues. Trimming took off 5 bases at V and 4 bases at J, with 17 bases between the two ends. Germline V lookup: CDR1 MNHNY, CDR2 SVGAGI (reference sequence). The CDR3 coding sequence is TGTGCCAGCAGTAAAACAGGGAGAATAGGCACTGAAGCTTTCTTT. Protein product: CASSKTGRIGTEAFF.

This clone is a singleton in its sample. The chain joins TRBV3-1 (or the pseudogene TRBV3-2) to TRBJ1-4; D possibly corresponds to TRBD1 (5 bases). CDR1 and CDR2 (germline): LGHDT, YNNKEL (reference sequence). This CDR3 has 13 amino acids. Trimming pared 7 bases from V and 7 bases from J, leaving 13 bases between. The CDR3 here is CASTPWGGEKLFF. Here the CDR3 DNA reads TGTGCCAGCACCCCTTGGGGGGGTGAAAAACTGTTTTTT.

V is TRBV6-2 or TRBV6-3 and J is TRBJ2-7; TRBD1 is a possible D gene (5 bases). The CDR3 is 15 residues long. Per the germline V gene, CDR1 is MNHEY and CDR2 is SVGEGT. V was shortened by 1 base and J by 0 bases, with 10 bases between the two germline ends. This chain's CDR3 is CASSYYRRSSYEQYF. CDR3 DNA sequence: TGTGCCAGCAGTTACTACAGGCGGAGCTCCTACGAGCAGTACTTC.

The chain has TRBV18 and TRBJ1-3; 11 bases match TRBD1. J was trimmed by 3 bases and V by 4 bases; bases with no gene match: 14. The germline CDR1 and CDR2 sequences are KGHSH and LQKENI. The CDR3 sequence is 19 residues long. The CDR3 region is CASSRTTGQGAFHGNTIYF. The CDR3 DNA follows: TGTGCCAGCTCACGGACAACCGGACAGGGGGCTTTTCATGGAAACACCATATATTTT.

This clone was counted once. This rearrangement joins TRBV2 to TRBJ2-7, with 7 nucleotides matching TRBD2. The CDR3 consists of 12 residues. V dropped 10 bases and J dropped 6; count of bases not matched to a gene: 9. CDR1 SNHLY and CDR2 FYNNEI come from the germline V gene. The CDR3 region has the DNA TGTGCCACCCGAGGTTGGGGGGGCGAGCAGTACTTC. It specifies CATRGWGGEQYF. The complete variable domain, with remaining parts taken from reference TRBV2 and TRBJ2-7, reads EPEVTQTPSHQVTQMGQEVILRCVPISNHLYFYWYRQILGQKVEFLVSFYNNEISEKSEIFDDQFSVERPDGSNFTLKIRSTKLEDSAMYFCATRGWGGEQYFGPGTRLTVT.

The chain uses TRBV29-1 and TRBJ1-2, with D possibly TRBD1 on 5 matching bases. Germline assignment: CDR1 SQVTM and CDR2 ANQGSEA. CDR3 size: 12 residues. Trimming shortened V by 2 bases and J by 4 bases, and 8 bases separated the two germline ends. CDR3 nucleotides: TGCAGCGTTGAACCGGGGGGCTATGGCTACACCTTC. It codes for CSVEPGGYGYTF.

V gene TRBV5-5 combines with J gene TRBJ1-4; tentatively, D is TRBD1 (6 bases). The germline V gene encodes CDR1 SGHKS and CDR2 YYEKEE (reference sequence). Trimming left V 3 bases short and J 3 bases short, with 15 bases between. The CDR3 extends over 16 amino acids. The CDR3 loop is CASSSEGGTANEKLFF. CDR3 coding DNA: TGTGCCAGCAGCTCTGAGGGGGGGACGGCTAATGAAAAACTGTTTTTT.

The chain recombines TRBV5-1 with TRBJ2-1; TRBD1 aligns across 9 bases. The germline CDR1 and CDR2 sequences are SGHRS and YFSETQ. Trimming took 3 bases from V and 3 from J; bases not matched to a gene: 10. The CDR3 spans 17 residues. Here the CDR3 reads CASSSIATGGGYNEQFF. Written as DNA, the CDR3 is TGCGCCAGCAGCTCGATAGCCACAGGGGGCGGCTACAATGAGCAGTTCTTC.

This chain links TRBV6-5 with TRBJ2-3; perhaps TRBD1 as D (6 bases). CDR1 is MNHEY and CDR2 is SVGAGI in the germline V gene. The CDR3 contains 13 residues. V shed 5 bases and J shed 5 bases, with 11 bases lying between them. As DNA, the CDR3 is TGTGCCAGCAGTAGGCAGGGGAAAGATACGCAGTATTTT. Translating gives CASSRQGKDTQYF.

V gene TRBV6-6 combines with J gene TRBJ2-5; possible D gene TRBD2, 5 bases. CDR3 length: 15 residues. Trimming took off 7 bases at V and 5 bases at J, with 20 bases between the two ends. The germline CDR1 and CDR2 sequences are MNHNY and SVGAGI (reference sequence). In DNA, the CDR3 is TGTGCCAGCACCTTAACATGGTCCCCGGGGGAGACCCAGTACTTC. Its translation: CASTLTWSPGETQYF.

CDR3: CASSYLPSGGWNEQFF. For the CDR3, the DNA is TGTGCCAGCAGTTACCTCCCTAGCGGGGGGTGGAATGAGCAGTTCTTC. The rearrangement uses TRBV6-5 and TRBJ2-1, with 11 bases identical to TRBD2. Germline V gives CDR1 MNHEY, CDR2 SVGAGI. J was trimmed by 7 bases and V by 2 bases; bases with no gene match: 7. The CDR3 is made up of 16 amino acids.

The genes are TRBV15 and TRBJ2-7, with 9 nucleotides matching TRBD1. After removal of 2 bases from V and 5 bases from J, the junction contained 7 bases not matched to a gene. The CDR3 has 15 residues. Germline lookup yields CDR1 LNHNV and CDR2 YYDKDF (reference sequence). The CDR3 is CATSRTRQGGNEQYF. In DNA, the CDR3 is TGTGCCACCAGCAGAACCAGACAGGGGGGAAACGAGCAGTACTTC. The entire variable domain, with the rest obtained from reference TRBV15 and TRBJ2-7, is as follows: DAMVIQNPRYQVTQFGKPVTLSCSQTLNHNVMYWYQQKSSQAPKLLFHYYDKDFNNEADTPDNFQSRRPNTSFCFLDIRSPGLGDTAMYLCATSRTRQGGNEQYFGPGTRLTVT.